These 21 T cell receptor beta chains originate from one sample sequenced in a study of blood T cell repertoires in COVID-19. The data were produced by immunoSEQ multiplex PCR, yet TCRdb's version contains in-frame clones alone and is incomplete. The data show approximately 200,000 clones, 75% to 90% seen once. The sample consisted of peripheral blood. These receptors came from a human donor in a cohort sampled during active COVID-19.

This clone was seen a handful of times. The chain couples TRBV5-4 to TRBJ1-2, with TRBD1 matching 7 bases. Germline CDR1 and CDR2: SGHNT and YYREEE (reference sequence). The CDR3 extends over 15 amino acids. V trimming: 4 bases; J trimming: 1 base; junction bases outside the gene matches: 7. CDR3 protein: CASSPGQAINYGYTF. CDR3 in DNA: TGTGCCAGCAGCCCTGGACAGGCAATTAACTATGGCTACACCTTC.

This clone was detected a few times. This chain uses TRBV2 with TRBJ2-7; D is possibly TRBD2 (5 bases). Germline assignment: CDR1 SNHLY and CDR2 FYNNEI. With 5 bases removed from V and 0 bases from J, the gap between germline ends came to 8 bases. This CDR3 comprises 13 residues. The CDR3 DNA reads TGTGCCAGCAGTAGTCGGGGCTCCTACGAGCAGTACTTC. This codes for CASSSRGSYEQYF.

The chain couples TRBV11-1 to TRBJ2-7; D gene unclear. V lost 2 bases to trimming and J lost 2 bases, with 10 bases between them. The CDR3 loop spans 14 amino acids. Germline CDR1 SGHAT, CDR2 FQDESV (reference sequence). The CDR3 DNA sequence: TGTGCCAGCAGCTTACAGTTATCAACCTACGAGCAGTACTTC. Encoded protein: CASSLQLSTYEQYF.

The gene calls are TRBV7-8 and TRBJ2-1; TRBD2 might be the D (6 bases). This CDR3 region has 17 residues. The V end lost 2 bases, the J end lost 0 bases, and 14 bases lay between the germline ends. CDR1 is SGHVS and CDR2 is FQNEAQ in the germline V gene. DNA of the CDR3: TGTGCCAGCAGCTTAAATCCCCCCGGGAGCTCCTACAATGAGCAGTTCTTC. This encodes CASSLNPPGSSYNEQFF.

The CDR3 region has the DNA TGTGCCAGCAGCTTGGACAAGAGCTTCAACAATGAGCAGTTCTTC. Its protein product is CASSLDKSFNNEQFF. The chain is built from TRBV7-3 and TRBJ2-1, with D tentatively TRBD1 (5 bases). The germline gives CDR1 SGHTA, CDR2 FQGTGA. Between the trimmed V and J ends, which lost 3 bases and 5 bases, there was a span of 14 bases. The CDR3 is 15 amino acids.

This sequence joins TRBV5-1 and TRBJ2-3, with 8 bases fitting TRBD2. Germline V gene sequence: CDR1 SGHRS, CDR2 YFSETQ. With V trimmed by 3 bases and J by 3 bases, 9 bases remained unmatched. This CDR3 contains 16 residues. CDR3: CASSSQAVAGTDTQYF. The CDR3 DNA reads TGCGCCAGCAGCTCGCAAGCGGTAGCGGGGACAGATACGCAGTATTTT.

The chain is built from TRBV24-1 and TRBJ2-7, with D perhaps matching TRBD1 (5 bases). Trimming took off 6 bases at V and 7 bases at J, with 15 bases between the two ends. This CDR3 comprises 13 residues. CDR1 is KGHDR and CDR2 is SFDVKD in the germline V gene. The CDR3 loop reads CATSHHQGGEQYF. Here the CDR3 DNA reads TGTGCCACCAGTCACCACCAGGGCGGAGAGCAGTACTTC.

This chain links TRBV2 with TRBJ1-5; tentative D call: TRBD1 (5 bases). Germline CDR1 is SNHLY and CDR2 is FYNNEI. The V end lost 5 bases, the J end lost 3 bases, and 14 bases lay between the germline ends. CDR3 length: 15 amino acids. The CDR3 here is CASSREGPANQPQHF. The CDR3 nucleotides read TGTGCCAGCAGTCGGGAGGGGCCAGCCAATCAGCCCCAGCATTTT.

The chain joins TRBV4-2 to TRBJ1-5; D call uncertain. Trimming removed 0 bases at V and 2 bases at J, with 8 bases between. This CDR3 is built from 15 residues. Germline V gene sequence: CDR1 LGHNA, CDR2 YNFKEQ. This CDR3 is CASSQDSSRNQPQHF. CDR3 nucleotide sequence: TGTGCCAGCAGCCAAGATTCCAGTCGCAATCAGCCCCAGCATTTT.

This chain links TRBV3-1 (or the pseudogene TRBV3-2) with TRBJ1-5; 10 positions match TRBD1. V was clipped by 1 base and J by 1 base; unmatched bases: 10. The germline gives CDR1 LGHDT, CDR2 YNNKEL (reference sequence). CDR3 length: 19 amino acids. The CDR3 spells CASSQAPTGGAWSNQPQHF. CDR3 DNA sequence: TGTGCCAGCAGCCAAGCCCCGACAGGGGGCGCTTGGAGCAATCAGCCCCAGCATTTT.

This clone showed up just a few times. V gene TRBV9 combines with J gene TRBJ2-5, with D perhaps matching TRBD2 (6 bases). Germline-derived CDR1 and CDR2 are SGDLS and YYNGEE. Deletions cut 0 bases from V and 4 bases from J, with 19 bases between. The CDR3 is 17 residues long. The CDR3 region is CASSVDGTSLSGETQYF. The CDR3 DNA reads TGTGCCAGCAGCGTAGACGGCACTAGCTTATCGGGAGAGACCCAGTACTTC. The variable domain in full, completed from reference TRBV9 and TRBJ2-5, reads DSGVTQTPKHLITATGQRVTLRCSPRSGDLSVYWYQQSLDQGLQFLIQYYNGEERAKGNILERFSAQQFPDLHSELNLSSLELGDSALYFCASSVDGTSLSGETQYFGPGTRLLVL.

The CDR3 here is CASSPRLESTDTQYF. CDR3 coding DNA: TGTGCCAGCAGTCCTCGCCTGGAGAGCACAGATACGCAGTATTTT. This sequence joins TRBV6-5 and TRBJ2-3, with D unclear. Germline V gene sequence: CDR1 MNHEY, CDR2 SVGAGI. The length of the CDR3 is 15 residues. The V and J ends lost 5 bases and 0 bases respectively, with 12 bases between them.

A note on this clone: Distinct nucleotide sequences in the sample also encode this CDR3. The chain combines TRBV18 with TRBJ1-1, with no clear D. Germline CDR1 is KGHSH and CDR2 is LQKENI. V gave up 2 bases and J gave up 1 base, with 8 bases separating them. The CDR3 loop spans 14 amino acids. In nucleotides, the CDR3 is TGTGCCAGCTCACCAGGCCCACAGAACACTGAAGCTTTCTTT. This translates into CASSPGPQNTEAFF. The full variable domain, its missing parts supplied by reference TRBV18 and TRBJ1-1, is NAGVMQNPRHLVRRRGQEARLRCSPMKGHSHVYWYRQLPEEGLKFMVYLQKENIIDESGMPKERFSAEFPKEGPSILRIQQVVRGDSAAYFCASSPGPQNTEAFFGQGTRLTVV.

The CDR3 reads CASSPDRGTGPKEKLFF. In DNA, the CDR3 is TGTGCCAGCTCGCCCGACAGGGGCACTGGACCAAAGGAAAAACTGTTTTTT. The genes are TRBV18 and TRBJ1-4, with 8 bases that match TRBD1. The V gene end was trimmed by 6 bases and the J gene end by 8 bases; junction bases not matched to a gene: 17. This CDR3 spans 17 amino acids. CDR1 and CDR2 from the germline V gene are KGHSH and LQKENI.

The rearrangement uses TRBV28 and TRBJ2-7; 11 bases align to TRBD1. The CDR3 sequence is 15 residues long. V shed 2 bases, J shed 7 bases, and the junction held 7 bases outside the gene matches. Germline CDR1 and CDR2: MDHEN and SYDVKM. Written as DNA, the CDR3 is TGTGCCAGCAGTTTAGGGACAGGGGGTGGTAGGGAGCAGTACTTC. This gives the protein CASSLGTGGGREQYF.

CDR3 protein: CASSQEPQGAYEQYF. CDR3 sequence (DNA): TGCGCCAGCAGCCAAGAGCCGCAGGGCGCCTACGAGCAGTACTTC. The chain combines TRBV4-1 with TRBJ2-7; a weak D match, TRBD1 (5 bases). V gave up 0 bases and J gave up 2 bases, with 11 bases separating them. CDR3 length: 15 residues. The V gene's germline CDR1 is MGHRA and CDR2 YSYEKL.

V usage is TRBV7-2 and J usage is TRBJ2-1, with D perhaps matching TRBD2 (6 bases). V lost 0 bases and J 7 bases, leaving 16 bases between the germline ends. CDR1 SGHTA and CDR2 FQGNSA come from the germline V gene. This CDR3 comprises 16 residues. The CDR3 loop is CASSLAAGLGRNEQFF. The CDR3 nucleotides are TGTGCCAGCAGCTTAGCGGCGGGACTCGGTAGAAATGAGCAGTTCTTC.

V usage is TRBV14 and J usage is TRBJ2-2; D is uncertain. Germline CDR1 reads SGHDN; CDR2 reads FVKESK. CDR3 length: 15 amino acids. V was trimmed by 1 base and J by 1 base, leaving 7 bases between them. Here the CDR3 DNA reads TGTGCCAGCAGCCAAGTAACGGGGAACACCGGGGAGCTGTTTTTT. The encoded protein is CASSQVTGNTGELFF. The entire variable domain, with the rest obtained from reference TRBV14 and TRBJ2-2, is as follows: EAGVTQFPSHSVIEKGQTVTLRCDPISGHDNLYWYRRVMGKEIKFLLHFVKESKQDESGMPNNRFLAERTGGTYSTLKVQPAELEDSGVYFCASSQVTGNTGELFFGEGSRLTVL.

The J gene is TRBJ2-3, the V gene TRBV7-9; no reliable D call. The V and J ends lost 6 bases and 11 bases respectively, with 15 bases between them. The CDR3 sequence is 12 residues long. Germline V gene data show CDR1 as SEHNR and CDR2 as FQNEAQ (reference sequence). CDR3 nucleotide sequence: TGTGCCAGCAGTACAGTTCTATACGGGCAGTATTTT. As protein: CASSTVLYGQYF.

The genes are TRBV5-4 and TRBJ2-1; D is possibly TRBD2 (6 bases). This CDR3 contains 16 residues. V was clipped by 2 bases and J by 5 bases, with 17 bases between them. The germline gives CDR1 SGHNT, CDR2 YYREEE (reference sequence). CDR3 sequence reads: CASSFSRGASDNEQFF. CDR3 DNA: TGTGCCAGCAGCTTTTCCCGCGGGGCTAGCGACAATGAGCAGTTCTTC.

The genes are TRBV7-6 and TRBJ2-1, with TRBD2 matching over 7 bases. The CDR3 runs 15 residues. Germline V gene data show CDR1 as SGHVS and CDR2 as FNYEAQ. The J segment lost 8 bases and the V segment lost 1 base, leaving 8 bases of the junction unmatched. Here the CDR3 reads CASSLEIVGGDEQFF. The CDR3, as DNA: TGTGCCAGCAGCTTAGAGATTGTGGGAGGGGATGAGCAGTTCTTC.